The entry below gives a single T cell receptor beta chain sequence along with its context. Its recognized antigen is unknown. One end of the junction fails to match germline, which may point to a read error. This specimen belongs to a study of blood T cells in healthy people across ages (dated by TCRdb to about 2015). Regarding the study in general: In model experiments, template switching captured about one uniquely barcoded TCR beta cDNA molecule for every two T cells. The study analyzed two additional independent replicas of 1 million unique cDNA reads from the same blood draw for two donors, one aged 18 to 29 and one aged 80 or older. To avoid experimental bias, donors of different ages were distributed randomly across sequencing lanes. The donors were split into four age groups: young (average 16 years), middle-aged (39), aged (about 56) and long-lived (over 75). To track age-related changes in TCR beta repertoire diversity, the study relied on deep sequencing normalized with unique cDNA molecular identifiers. General study outcomes and caveats: Because profiling used bulk unsorted PBMCs, naive and antigen-experienced compartments could not be compared conclusively. There was a strong correlation between observed TCR beta diversity and the percentage of naive T cells measured by flow cytometry. Compared with the aged group, the long-lived group had more naive CD4+ T cells, fewer expanded clones and increased TCR diversity, suggesting age selection. As age increased, observed TCR beta diversity per million T cells dropped in a roughly linear way, and a significant reduction was already evident by age about 40. Total diversity estimates from one million sequenced T cells were considered lower bounds and underestimates. Because donor CMV infection status was unknown, age-related changes in expanded clonotypes were potentially confounded.

The roughly 39 donors, aged about 6 to 100 years, were systemically healthy Caucasian individuals from Russia. Ten milliliters of peripheral blood were drawn from each donor into EDTA-treated Vacutainer tubes. PBMCs were isolated by Ficoll-Paque density-gradient centrifugation, with at least 6 million obtained per sample. Total RNA, at least 6 micrograms per sample, was extracted from PBMCs with Trizol reagent. For every donor, flow cytometry on a PBMC aliquot measured the percentage of naive CD45RAhigh/CD27high T cells. Library preparation used 5' RACE. Sequenced using an Illumina HiSeq 2500. The second PCR ran for about 7 to 11 cycles and used a J-beta primer mix along with a sample-barcoded 5' primer. A template-switch 5' adaptor carrying 12 random nucleotides introduced a unique molecular identifier onto each TCR beta cDNA molecule. Each sample yielded at least 3 million CDR3-containing paired-end reads. First-strand cDNA synthesis was performed from all RNA using the Mint cDNA synthesis kit, with priming by a TRBC-specific oligonucleotide. Following uracil-DNA glycosylase treatment, a first 18-cycle PCR with universal primers M1SS and BC2_uni_R was performed on all cDNA. Processing in the source paper ran as follows. For normalization, 1 million high-quality reads, each with a distinct molecular identifier, were randomly selected from each sample. Reads sharing molecular identifiers were discarded rather than binned into consensus sequences. CDR3 identification, clonotype clustering and error correction used MiTCR with a Q25 quality threshold and the strictest error-elimination algorithm. A nonparametric unseen species model with Euler transformation was used to estimate a lower bound on total TCR beta diversity. TCRdb reanalyzed the raw reads on its own, using fastp at Q25 for trimming and MiXCR for clone calling, and kept in-frame beta chains. Rows are unified per CDR3 protein, each entry keeping the most common DNA and genes. The V and J calls and clone size come from TCRdb's table, not from the authors' own analysis. This sample gives about 670,000 distinct CDR3 sequences in total; less than 45% of them show up just once. The ten largest account for around 30% of the sample.

CDR1 and CDR2 are read off the germline V gene as MGHRA and YSYEKL. The CDR3 has 16 amino acids, counting the end cysteine and phenylalanine. The DNA shown is the 48-base CDR3, in frame from base 1. This receptor was obtained from a man older than 75 in good health. Material for sequencing was blood. The V and J genes are TRBV4-1 and TRBJ2-4, with 8 middle bases fitting TRBD2. The CDR3: CANSHSSTGGGWEQYF. The nucleotide sequence is given as TGCGCCAACAGCCACTCATCGACCGGGGGGGGATGGGAGCAGTACTTC.